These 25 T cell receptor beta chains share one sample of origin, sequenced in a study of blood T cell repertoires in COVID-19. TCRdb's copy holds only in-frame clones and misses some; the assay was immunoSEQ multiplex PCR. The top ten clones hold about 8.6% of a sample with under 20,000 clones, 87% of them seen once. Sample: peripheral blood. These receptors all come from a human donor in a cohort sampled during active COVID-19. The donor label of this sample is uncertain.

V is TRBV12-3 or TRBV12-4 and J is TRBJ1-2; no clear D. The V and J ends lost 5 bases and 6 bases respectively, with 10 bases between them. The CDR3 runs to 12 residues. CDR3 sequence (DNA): TGTGCCAGCAGTCTCTTCTTAGATGGCTACACCTTC. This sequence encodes CASSLFLDGYTF.

The CDR3 protein is CASSRLGGNEQFF. CDR3 nucleotides: TGTGCCAGCAGTCGACTAGGAGGCAATGAGCAGTTCTTC. J is TRBJ2-1 and V is TRBV3-1 (or the pseudogene TRBV3-2), with a tentative D call TRBD2 (6 bases). The CDR3 consists of 13 residues. Germline CDR1 LGHDT, CDR2 YNNKEL (reference sequence). Trimming cost V 6 bases and J 6 bases, with 12 bases left between them.

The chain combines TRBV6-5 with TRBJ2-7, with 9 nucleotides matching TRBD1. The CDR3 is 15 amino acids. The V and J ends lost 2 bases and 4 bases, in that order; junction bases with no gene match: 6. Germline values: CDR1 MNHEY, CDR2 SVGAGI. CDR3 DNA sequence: TGTGCCAGCAGTTACAAGTGGACAGGGGAGTACGAGCAGTACTTC. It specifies CASSYKWTGEYEQYF.

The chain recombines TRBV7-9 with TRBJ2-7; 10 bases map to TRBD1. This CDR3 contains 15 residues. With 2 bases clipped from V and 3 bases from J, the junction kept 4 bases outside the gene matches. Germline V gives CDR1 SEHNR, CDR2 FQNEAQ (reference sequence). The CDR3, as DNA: TGTGCCAGCAGCTTATCCGGGACAGGGGTCTACGAGCAGTACTTC. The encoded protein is CASSLSGTGVYEQYF.

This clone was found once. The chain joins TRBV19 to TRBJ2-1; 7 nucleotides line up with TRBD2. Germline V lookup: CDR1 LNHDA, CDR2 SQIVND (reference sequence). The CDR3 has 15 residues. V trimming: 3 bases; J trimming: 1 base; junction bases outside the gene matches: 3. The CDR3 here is CASSIWGGSYNEQFF. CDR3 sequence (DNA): TGTGCCAGTAGTATTTGGGGGGGATCCTACAATGAGCAGTTCTTC.

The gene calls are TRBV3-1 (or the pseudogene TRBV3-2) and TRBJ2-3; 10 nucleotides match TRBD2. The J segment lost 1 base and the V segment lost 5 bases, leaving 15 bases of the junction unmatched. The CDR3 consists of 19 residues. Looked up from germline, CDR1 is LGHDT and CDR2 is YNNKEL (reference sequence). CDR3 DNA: TGTGCCAGCAGCTCCCATATGGCTAGCGGGAGAGAGGGCACAGATACGCAGTATTTT. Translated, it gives CASSSHMASGREGTDTQYF.

Here the CDR3 DNA reads TGCGCCAGCAGCCCCGGGACAACTAACTATGGCTACACCTTC. Its protein is CASSPGTTNYGYTF. The chain has TRBV5-1 and TRBJ1-2, with D perhaps TRBD1 (6 bases). Looked up from germline, CDR1 is SGHRS and CDR2 is YFSETQ. This CDR3 spans 14 amino acids. V shed 4 bases and J shed 0 bases, with 10 bases lying between them.

For the CDR3, the DNA is TGCGCCAGCAGCCAAGCGTCGGGGGACGAGCAGTACTTC. This codes for CASSQASGDEQYF. The chain is built from TRBV4-1 and TRBJ2-7; tentatively, D is TRBD2 (6 bases). Germline V gene sequence: CDR1 MGHRA, CDR2 YSYEKL. The length of the CDR3 is 13 residues. Trimming shortened V by 1 base and J by 5 bases, and 9 bases separated the two germline ends.

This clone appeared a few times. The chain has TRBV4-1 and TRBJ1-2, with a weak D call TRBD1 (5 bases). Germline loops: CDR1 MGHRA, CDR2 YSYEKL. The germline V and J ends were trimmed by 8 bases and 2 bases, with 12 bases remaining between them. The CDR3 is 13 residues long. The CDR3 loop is CASPLQVNYGYTF. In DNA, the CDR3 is TGCGCCAGCCCATTACAGGTAAACTATGGCTACACCTTC.

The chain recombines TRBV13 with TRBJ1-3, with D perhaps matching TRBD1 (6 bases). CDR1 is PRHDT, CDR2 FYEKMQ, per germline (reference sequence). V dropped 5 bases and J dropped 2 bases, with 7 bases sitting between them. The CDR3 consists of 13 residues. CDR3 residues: CASSRTAGNTIYF. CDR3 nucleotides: TGTGCCAGCAGCCGGACAGCTGGAAACACCATATATTTT.

The CDR3 is CASSGGGVAKNIQYF. CDR3 nucleotides: TGTGCCAGCTCGGGGGGAGGGGTAGCCAAAAACATTCAGTACTTC. The chain links TRBV5-4 to TRBJ2-4; 7 bases are a match to TRBD2. V shed 7 bases and J 0 bases; nucleotides not matched to a gene: 7. The V gene's germline CDR1 is SGHNT and CDR2 YYREEE (reference sequence). There are 15 residues in the CDR3.

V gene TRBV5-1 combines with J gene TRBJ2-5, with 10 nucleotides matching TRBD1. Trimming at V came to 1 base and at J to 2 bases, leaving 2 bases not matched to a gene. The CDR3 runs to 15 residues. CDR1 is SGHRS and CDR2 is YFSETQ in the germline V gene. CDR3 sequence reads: CASSLTGQGQETQYF. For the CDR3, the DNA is TGCGCCAGCAGCTTGACGGGACAGGGGCAAGAGACCCAGTACTTC. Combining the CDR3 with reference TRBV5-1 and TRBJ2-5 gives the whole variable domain KAGVTQTPRYLIKTRGQQVTLSCSPISGHRSVSWYQQTPGQGLQFLFEYFSETQRNKGNFPGRFSGRQFSNSRSEMNVSTLELGDSALYLCASSLTGQGQETQYFGPGTRLLVL.

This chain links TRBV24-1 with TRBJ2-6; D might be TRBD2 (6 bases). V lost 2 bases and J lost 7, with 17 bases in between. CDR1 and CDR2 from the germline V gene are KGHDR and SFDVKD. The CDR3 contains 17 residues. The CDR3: CATSDSSGRLKANVLTF. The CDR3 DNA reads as TGTGCCACCAGTGATTCTTCGGGGAGGCTGAAAGCCAACGTCCTGACTTTC.

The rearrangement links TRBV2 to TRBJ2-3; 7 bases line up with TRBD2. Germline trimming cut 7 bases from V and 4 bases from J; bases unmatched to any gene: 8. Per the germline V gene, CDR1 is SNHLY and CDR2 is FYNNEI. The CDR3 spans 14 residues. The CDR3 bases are TGTGCCAGCATAGAGCGGGAACGGGCAGATACGCAGTATTTT. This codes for CASIERERADTQYF.

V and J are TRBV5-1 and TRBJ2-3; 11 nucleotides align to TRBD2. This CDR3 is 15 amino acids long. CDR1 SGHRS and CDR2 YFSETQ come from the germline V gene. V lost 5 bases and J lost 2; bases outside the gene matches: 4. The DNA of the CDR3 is TGCGCCAGCAGAATGACTAGCGGGAACACAGATACGCAGTATTTT. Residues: CASRMTSGNTDTQYF.

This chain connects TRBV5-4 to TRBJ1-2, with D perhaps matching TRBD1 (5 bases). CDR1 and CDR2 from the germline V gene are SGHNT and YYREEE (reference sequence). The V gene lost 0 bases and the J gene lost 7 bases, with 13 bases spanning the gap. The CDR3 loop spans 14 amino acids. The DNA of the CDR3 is TGTGCCAGCAGCTTGGACAGGTCCTCTATTGGCTACACCTTC. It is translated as CASSLDRSSIGYTF. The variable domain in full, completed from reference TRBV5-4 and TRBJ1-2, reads ETGVTQSPTHLIKTRGQQVTLRCSSQSGHNTVSWYQQALGQGPQFIFQYYREEENGRGNFPPRFSGLQFPNYSSELNVNALELDDSALYLCASSLDRSSIGYTFGSGTRLTVV.

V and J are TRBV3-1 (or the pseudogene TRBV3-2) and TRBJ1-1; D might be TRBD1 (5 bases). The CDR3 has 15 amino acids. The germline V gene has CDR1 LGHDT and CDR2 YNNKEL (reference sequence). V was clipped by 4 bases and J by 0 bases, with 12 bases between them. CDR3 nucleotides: TGTGCCAGCAGCCTCAGGACATCGGTGAACACTGAAGCTTTCTTT. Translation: CASSLRTSVNTEAFF.

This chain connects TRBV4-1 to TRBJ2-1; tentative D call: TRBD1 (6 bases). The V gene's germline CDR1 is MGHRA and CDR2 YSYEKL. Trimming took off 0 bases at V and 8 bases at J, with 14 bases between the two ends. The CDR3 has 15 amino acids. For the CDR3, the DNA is TGCGCCAGCAGCCAAGATCATAACCAGGGGCATGAGCAGTTCTTC. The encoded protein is CASSQDHNQGHEQFF.

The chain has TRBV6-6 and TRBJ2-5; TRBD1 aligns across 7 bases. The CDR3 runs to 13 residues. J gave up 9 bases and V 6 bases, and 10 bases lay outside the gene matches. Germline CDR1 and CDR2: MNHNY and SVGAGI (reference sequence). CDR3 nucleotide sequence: TGTGCCAGCAGACGGACAGGTCTCGAGGCCCAGTACTTC. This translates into CASRRTGLEAQYF.

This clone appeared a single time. CDR3 region: CASVTTGDTEAFF. CDR3 in DNA: TGTGCCAGCGTCACTACAGGGGACACTGAAGCTTTCTTT. The chain employs TRBV6-5 and TRBJ1-1; 7 nucleotides line up with TRBD1. Germline CDR1 MNHEY, CDR2 SVGAGI. This CDR3 contains 13 residues. Trimming at V came to 8 bases and at J to 3 bases, leaving 6 bases not matched to a gene.

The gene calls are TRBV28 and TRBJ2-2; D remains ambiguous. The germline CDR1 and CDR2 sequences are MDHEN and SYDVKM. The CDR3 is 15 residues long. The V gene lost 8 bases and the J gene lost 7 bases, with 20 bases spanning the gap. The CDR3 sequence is CASSSPQVPHGELFF. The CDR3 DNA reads TGTGCCAGCTCATCCCCGCAGGTTCCGCACGGGGAGCTGTTTTTT.

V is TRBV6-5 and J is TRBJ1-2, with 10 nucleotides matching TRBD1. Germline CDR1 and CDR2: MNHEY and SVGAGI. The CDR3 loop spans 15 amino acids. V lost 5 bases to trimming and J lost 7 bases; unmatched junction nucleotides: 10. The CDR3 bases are TGTGCCAGCAGTCTGACCGGGACAGGGGAGTTTGGCTACACCTTC. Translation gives CASSLTGTGEFGYTF.

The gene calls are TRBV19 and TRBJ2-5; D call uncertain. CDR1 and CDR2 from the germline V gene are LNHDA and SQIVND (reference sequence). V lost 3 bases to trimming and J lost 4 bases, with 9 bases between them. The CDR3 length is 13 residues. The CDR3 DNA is TGTGCCAGTAGTATTGGTACTTCAGAGACCCAGTACTTC. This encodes CASSIGTSETQYF.

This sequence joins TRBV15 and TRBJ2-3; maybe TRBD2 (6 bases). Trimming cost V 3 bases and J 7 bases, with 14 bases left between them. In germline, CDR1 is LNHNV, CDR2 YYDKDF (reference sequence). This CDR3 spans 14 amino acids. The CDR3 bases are TGTGCCACCAGCAGGGAGACTAGTACCAATACGCAGTATTTT. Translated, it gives CATSRETSTNTQYF.

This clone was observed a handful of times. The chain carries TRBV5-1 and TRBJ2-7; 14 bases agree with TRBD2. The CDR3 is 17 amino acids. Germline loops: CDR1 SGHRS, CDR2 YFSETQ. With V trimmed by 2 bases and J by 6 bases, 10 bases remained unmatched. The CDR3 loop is CASSLRSGTSGSSEQYF. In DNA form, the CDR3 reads TGCGCCAGCAGCTTACGATCCGGGACTAGCGGGAGCAGCGAGCAGTACTTC.